This T cell receptor (beta chain) was captured in a study of cytomegalovirus exposure and HLA in healthy donors. Study overall: In terms of ancestry, the Caucasian-associated cluster contained roughly 81% of the approximately 400 genotyped donors.

This clone was seen more than once but under ten times. PCR was performed using 60 Vbeta and 13 Jbeta primers. Using immunoSEQ multiplex PCR, the repertoire was profiled, and TCRdb retains in-frame clones only, with some absent. This table has 84,000 or so clones, less than 80% appearing once. The V end was cut by 3 bases, the J end by 3 bases, with 15 bases between. Germline V CDR1 and CDR2: SGDLS, YYNGEE. The CDR3 runs 15 residues. The sequence was obtained from a male donor in good health and CMV-seronegative. The V call is TRBV9, the J call TRBJ2-5; the D gene is possibly TRBD2 (6 bases). Sequencing input: PBMCs. In DNA form, the CDR3 reads TGTGCCAGCAGCGGTACCGGGACTCAAAAAGAGACCCAGTACTTC. Translating it yields CASSGTGTQKETQYF.